This T cell receptor beta chain was captured in a study of blood T cell repertoires in COVID-19. Germline CDR1 SGHRS, CDR2 YFSETQ. Between the trimmed V and J ends, which lost 4 bases and 0 bases, there was a span of 13 bases. The CDR3 consists of 15 residues. The cohort comprised adults aged roughly 18 to 100 years residing in approximately 25 US areas. Researchers sorted participants into cohorts using their self-reported clinical history. Among Cohort 3 donors, those recovered had two negative PCRs, clearance, or symptom resolution. Authors' methods: Estimation of nucleated cell counts relied on the amplification of reference gene primers. Some clones are missing from TCRdb's copy, which holds only in-frame ones; the method was immunoSEQ multiplex PCR. V and J calls and clone size come straight from that table; D and trimming were deduced from the DNA. The sample consists of 160,000 or so clones, approximately 80% of them appearing once.

This clonotype was obtained from a woman between 45 and 60 years old who had recovered from COVID-19. Material for sequencing was PBMCs or T cells enriched from blood (not recorded which). The rearrangement uses TRBV5-1 and TRBJ1-1, with D perhaps matching TRBD1 (6 bases). CDR3 nucleotides: TGCGCCAGCAGCCTTGGACAGCTTATGAACACTGAAGCTTTCTTT. Its protein is CASSLGQLMNTEAFF.